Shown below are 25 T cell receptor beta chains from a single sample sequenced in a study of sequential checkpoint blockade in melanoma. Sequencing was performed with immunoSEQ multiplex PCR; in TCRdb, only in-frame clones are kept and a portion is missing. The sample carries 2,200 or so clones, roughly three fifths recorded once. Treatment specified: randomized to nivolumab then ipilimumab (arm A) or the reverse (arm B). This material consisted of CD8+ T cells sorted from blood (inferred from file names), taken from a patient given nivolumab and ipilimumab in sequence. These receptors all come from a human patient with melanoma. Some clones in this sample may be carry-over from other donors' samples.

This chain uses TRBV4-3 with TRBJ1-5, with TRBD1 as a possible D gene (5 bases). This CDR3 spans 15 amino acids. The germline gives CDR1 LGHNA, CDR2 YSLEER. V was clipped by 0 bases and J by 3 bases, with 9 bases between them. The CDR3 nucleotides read TGCGCCAGCAGCCAAGACCCAGGGAACAATCAGCCCCAGCATTTT. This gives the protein CASSQDPGNNQPQHF.

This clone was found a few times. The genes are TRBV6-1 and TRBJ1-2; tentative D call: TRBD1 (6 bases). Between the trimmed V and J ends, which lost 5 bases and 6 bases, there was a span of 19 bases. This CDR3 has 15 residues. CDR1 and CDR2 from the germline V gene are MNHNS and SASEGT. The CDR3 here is CASSPQTGTIHGYTF. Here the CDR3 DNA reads TGTGCCAGCAGTCCCCAAACCGGGACAATCCATGGCTACACCTTC.

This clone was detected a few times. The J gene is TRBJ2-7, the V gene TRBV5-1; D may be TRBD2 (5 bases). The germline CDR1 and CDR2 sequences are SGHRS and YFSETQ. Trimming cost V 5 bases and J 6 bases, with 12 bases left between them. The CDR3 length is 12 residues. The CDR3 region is CASSRVGGEQYF. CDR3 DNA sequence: TGCGCCAGCAGTCGGGTCGGAGGCGAGCAGTACTTC.

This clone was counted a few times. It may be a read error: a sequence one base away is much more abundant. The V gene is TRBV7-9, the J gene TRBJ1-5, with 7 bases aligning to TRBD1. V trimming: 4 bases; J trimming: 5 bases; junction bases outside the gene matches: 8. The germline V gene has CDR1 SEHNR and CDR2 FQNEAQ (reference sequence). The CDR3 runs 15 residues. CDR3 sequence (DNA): TGTGCCAGCAGCTCCACAGGGGTAGGGGATCAGCCCCAGCATTTT. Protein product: CASSSTGVGDQPQHF. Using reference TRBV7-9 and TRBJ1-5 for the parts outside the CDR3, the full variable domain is DTGVSQNPRHKITKRGQNVTFRCDPISEHNRLYWYRQTLGQGPEFLTYFQNEAQLEKSRLLSDRFSAERPKGSFSTLEIQRTEQGDSAMYLCASSSTGVGDQPQHFGDGTRLSIL.

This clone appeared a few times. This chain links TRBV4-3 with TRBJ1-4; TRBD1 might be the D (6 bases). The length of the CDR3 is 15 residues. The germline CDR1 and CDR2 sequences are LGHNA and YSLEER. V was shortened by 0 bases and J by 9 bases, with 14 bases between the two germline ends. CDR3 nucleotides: TGCGCCAGCAGCCAAGATGGGACACGCAACCAAAAACTGTTTTTT. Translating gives CASSQDGTRNQKLFF.

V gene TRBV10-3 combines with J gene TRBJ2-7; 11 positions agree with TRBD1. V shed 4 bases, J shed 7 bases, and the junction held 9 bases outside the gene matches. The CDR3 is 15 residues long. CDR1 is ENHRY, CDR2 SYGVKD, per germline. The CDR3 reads CAISGGGQGAWEQYF. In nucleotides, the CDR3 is TGTGCCATCAGTGGGGGTGGACAGGGGGCTTGGGAGCAGTACTTC.

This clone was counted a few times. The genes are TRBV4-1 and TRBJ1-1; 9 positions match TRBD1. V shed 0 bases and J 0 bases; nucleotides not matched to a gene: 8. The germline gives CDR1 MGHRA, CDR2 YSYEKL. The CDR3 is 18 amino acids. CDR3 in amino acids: CASSQDRQGQGLNTEAFF. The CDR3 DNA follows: TGCGCCAGCAGCCAAGACCGACAGGGACAGGGCTTGAACACTGAAGCTTTCTTT.

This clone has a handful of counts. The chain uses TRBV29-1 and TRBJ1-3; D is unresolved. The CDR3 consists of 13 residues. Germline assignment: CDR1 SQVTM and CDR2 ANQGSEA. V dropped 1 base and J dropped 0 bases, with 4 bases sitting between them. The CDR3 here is CSVEASSGNTIYF. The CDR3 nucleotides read TGCAGCGTTGAAGCCAGCTCTGGAAACACCATATATTTT.

DNA for the CDR3: TGTGCCAGCGGCCCTGCGGGGGTGCACGAGCAGTACTTC. It is translated as CASGPAGVHEQYF. This chain uses TRBV27 with TRBJ2-7; 7 bases are a match to TRBD2. Trimming at V came to 8 bases and at J to 5 bases, leaving 9 bases not matched to a gene. Germline V lookup: CDR1 MNHEY, CDR2 SMNVEV (reference sequence). The CDR3 length is 13 residues.

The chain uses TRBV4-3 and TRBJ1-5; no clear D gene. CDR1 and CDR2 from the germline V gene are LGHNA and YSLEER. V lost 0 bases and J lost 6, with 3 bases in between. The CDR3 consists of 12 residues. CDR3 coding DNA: TGCGCCAGCAGCCAAGACGGTCAGCCCCAGCATTTT. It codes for CASSQDGQPQHF.

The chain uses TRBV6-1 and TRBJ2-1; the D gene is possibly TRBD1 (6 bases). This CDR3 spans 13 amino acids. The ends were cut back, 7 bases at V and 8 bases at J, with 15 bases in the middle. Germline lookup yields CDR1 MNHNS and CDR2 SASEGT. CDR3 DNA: TGTGCCAGCACCCTGGGGGCTAATGATGAGCAGTTCTTC. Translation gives CASTLGANDEQFF.

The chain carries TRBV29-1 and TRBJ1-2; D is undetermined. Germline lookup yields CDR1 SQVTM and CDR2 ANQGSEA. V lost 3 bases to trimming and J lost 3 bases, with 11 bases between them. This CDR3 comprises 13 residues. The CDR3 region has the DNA TGCAGCGTTGATGTAGCGGACCACTATGGCTACACCTTC. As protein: CSVDVADHYGYTF.

The DNA of the CDR3 is TGTGCCAGCAGCCCCCTTCCAGACAGCCCCTATGGCTACACCTTC. Translated: CASSPLPDSPYGYTF. The chain uses TRBV5-6 and TRBJ1-2; perhaps TRBD1 as D (5 bases). Per germline, CDR1 SGHDT and CDR2 YYEEEE. CDR3 length equals 15 residues. V lost 4 bases and J lost 4, with 17 bases in between.

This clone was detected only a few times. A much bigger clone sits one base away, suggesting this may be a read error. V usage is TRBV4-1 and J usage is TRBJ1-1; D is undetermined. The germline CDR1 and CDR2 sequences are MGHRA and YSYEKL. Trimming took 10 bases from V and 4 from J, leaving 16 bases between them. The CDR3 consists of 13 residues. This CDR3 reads CAISIREVTEAFF. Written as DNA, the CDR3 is TGCGCCATCAGTATTCGGGAGGTCACTGAAGCTTTCTTT.

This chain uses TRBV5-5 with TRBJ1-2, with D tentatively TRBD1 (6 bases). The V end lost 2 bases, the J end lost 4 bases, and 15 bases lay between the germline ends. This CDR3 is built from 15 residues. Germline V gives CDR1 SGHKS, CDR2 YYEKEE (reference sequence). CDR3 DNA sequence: TGTGCCAGCAGCTTCTTCTTCGGGACATCCTATGGCTACACCTTC. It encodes CASSFFFGTSYGYTF.

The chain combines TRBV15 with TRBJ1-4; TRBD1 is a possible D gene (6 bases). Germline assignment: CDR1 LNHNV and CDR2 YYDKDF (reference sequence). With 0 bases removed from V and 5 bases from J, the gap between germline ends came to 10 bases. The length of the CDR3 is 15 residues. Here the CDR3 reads CATSRETGQNEKLFF. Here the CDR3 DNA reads TGTGCCACCAGCAGAGAGACTGGACAGAATGAAAAACTGTTTTTT.

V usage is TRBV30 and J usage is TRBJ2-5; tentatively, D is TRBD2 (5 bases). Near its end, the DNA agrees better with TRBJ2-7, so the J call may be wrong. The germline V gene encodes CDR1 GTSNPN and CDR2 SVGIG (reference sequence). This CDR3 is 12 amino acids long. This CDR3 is CAWSPSGNEQYF. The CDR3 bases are TGTGCCTGGAGTCCCTCGGGGAACGAGCAGTACTTC.

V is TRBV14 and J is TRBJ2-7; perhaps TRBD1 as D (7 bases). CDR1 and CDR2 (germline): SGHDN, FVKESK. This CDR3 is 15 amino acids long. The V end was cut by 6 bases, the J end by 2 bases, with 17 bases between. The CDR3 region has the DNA TGTGCCAGCAGAATGCAGGGGGGCCTAGCCTACGAGCAGTACTTC. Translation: CASRMQGGLAYEQYF.

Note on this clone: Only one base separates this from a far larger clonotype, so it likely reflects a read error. The CDR3 reads CACSRPTQGEAFF. The CDR3 DNA sequence: TGTGCCTGCAGCCGCCCTACGCAGGGTGAAGCTTTCTTT. This sequence joins TRBV7-9 and TRBJ1-1, with TRBD1 as a possible D gene (5 bases). The CDR3 runs 13 residues. Germline CDR1 and CDR2: SEHNR and FQNEAQ (reference sequence).

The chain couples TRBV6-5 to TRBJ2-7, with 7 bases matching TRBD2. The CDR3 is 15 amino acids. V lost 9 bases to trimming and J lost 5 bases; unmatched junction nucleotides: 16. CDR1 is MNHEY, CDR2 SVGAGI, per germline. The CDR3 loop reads CASQPGASGRNEQYF. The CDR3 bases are TGTGCCAGTCAACCCGGGGCTAGCGGAAGGAACGAGCAGTACTTC.

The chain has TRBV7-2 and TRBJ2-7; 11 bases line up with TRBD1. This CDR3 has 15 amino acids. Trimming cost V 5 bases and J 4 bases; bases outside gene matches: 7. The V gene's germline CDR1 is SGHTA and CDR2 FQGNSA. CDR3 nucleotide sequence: TGTGCCAGCAGCCCCCGCGGGACAGGGGGATACGAGCAGTACTTC. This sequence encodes CASSPRGTGGYEQYF.

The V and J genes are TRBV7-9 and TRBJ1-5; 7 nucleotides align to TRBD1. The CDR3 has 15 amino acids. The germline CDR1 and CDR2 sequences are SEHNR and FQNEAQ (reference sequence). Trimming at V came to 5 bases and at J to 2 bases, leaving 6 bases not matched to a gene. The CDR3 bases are TGTGCCAGCAGCGCCGACAGGGCCGGCAATCAGCCCCAGCATTTT. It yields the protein CASSADRAGNQPQHF.

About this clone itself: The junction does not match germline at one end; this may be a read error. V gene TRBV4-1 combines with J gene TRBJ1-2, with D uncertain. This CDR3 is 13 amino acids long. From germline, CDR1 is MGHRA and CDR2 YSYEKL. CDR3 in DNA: TGCGCCGGCAGAGGAGGAGGGAGGAACGGCTACACCTTC. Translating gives CAGRGGGRNGYTF.

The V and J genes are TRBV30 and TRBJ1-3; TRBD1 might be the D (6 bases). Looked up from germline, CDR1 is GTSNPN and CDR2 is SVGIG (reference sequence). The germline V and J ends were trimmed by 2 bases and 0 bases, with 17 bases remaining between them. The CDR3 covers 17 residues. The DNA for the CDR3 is TGTGCCTGGAGTAGCTGGCAGGGGCCCGACTCTGGAAACACCATATATTTT. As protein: CAWSSWQGPDSGNTIYF.

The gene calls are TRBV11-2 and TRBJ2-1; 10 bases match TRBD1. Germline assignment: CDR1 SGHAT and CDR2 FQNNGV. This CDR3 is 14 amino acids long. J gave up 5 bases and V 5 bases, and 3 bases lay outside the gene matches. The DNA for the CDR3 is TGTGCCAGCAGCCTGGGGACAGGGGACAATGAGCAGTTCTTC. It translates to CASSLGTGDNEQFF.